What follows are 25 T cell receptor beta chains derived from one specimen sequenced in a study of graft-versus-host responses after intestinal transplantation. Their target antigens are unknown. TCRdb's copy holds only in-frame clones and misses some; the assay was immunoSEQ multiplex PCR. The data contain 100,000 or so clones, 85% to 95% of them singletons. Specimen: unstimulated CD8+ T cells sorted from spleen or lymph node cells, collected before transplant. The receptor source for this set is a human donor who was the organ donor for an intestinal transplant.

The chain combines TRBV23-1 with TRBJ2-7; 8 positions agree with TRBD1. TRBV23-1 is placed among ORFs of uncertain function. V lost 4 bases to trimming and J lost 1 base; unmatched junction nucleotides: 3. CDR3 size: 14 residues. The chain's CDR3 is CASSPRQGSYEQYF. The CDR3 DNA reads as TGCGCCAGCAGTCCCAGACAGGGGTCCTACGAGCAGTACTTC.

CDR3 bases: TGTGCCTGCCGGGAGGGGGGGATCTACAATGAGCAGTTCTTC. It codes for CACREGGIYNEQFF. The chain recombines TRBV25-1 with TRBJ2-1, with TRBD2 identical over 8 bases. Germline CDR1 is MGHDK and CDR2 is SYGVNS. J gave up 3 bases and V 11 bases, and 9 bases lay outside the gene matches. CDR3 length: 14 amino acids.

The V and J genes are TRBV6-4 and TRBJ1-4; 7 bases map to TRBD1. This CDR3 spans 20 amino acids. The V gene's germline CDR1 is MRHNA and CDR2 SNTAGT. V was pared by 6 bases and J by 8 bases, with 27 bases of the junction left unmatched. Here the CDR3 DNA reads TGTGCCAGCAGCCTACTATCAGACAGGGACGACCCACTCCACCGAGAAAAACTGTTTTTT. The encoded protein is CASSLLSDRDDPLHREKLFF.

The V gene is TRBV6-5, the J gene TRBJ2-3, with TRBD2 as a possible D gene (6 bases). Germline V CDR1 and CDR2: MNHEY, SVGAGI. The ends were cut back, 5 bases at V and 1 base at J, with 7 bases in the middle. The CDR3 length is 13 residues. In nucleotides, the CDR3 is TGTGCCAGCAGTAGGAGGGGCACAGATACGCAGTATTTT. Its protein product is CASSRRGTDTQYF.

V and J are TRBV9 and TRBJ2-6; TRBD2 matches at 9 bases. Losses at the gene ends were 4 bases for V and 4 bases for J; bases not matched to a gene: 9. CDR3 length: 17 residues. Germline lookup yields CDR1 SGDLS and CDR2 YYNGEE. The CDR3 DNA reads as TGTGCCAGCAGCTGGGAAGCGGGGGGATCCGGGGCCAACGTCCTGACTTTC. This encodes CASSWEAGGSGANVLTF.

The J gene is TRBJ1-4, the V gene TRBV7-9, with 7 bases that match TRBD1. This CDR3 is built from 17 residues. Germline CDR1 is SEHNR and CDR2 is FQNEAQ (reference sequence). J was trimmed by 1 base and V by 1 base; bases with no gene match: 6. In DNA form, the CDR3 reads TGTGCCAGCAGCTTAGAAGGGGCAGGGGGAACTAATGAAAAACTGTTTTTT. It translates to CASSLEGAGGTNEKLFF. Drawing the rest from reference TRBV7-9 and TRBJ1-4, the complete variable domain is DTGVSQNPRHKITKRGQNVTFRCDPISEHNRLYWYRQTLGQGPEFLTYFQNEAQLEKSRLLSDRFSAERPKGSFSTLEIQRTEQGDSAMYLCASSLEGAGGTNEKLFFGSGTQLSVL.

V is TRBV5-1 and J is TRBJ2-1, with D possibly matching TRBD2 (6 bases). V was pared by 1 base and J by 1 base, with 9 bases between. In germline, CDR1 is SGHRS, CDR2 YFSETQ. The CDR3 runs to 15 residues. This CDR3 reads CASSLFSGSYNEQFF. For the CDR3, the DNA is TGCGCCAGCAGCTTGTTTAGCGGATCCTACAATGAGCAGTTCTTC.

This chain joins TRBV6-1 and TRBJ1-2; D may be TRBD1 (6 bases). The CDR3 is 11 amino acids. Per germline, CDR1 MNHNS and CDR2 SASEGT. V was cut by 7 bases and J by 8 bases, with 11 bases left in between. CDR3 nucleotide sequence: TGTGCCAGCACCGGACAGTACGGCTACACCTTC. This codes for CASTGQYGYTF.

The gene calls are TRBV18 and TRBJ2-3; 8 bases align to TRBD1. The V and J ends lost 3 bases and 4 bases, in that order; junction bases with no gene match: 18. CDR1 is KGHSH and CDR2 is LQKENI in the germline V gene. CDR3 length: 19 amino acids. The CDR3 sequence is CASSPGADRGGGSADTQYF. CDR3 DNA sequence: TGTGCCAGCTCACCGGGGGCCGACAGGGGCGGAGGTAGCGCAGATACGCAGTATTTT.

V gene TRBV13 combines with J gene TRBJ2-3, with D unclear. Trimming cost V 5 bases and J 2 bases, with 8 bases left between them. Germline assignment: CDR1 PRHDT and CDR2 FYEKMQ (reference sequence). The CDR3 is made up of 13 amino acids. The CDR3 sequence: CASSHLNTDTQYF. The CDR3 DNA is TGTGCCAGCAGCCACTTAAACACAGATACGCAGTATTTT.

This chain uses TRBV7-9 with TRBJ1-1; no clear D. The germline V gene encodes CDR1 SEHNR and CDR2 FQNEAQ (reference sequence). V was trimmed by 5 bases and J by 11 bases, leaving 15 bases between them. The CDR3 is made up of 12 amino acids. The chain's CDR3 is CASSHQVLSAFF. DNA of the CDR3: TGTGCCAGCAGCCATCAGGTCCTGAGCGCTTTCTTT.

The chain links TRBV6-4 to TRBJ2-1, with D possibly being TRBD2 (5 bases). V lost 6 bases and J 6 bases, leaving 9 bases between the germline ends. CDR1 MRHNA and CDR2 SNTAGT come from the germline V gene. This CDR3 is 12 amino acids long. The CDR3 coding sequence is TGTGCCAGCAGCGACCGGGGCAATGAGCAGTTCTTC. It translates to CASSDRGNEQFF.

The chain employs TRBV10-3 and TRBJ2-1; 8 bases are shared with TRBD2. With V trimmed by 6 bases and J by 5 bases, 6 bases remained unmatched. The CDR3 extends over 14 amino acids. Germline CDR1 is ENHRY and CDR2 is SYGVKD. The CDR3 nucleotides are TGTGCCATCAGATCCGGGACTAGTGACAATGAGCAGTTCTTC. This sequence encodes CAIRSGTSDNEQFF.

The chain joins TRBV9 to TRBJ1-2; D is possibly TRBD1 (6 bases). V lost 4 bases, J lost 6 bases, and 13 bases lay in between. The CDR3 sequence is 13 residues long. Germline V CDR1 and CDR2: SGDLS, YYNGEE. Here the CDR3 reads CASSTPGHHGYTF. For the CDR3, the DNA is TGTGCCAGCAGCACCCCGGGACATCATGGCTACACCTTC.

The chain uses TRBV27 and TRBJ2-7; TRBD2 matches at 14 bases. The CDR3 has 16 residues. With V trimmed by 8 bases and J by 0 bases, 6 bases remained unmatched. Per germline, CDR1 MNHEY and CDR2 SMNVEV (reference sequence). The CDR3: CASSKGLAGDSYEQYF. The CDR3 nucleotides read TGTGCCAGCTCGAAGGGACTAGCGGGAGACTCCTACGAGCAGTACTTC.

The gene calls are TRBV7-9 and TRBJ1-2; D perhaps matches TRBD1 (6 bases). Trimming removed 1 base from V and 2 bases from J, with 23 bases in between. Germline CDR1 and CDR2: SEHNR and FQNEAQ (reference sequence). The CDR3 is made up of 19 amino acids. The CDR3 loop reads CASSLGRRPRGAGNYGYTF. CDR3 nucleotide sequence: TGTGCCAGCAGCTTAGGGAGAAGGCCCCGGGGGGCTGGCAACTATGGCTACACCTTC.

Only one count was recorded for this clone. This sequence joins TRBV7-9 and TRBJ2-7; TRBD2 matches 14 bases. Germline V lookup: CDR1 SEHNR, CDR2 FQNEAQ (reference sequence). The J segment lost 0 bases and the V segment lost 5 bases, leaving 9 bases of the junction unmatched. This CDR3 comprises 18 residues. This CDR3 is CASSRGLAGEGSSYEQYF. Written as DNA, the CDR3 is TGTGCCAGCAGCCGGGGACTAGCGGGAGAAGGTAGCTCCTACGAGCAGTACTTC. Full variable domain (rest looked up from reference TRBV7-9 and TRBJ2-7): DTGVSQNPRHKITKRGQNVTFRCDPISEHNRLYWYRQTLGQGPEFLTYFQNEAQLEKSRLLSDRFSAERPKGSFSTLEIQRTEQGDSAMYLCASSRGLAGEGSSYEQYFGPGTRLTVT.

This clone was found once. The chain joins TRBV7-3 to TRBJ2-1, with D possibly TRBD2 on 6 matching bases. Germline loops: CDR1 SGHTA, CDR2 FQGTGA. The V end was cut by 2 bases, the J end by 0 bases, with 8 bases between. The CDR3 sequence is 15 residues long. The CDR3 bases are TGTGCCAGCAGCTTAGCTAGCGACTCCTACAATGAGCAGTTCTTC. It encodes CASSLASDSYNEQFF.

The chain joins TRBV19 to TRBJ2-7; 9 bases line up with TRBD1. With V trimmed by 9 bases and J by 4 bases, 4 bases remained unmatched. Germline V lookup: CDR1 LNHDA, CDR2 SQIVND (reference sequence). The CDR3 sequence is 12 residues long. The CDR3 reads CASGTGQYEQYF. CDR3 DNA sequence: TGTGCCAGCGGGACAGGGCAGTACGAGCAGTACTTC.

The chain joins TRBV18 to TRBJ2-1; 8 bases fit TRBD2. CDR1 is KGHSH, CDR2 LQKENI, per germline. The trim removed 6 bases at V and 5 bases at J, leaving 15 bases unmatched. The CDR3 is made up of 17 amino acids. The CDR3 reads CASSPYGGGRPHNEQFF. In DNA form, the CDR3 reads TGTGCCAGCTCCCCCTACGGGGGGGGCCGGCCCCACAATGAGCAGTTCTTC.

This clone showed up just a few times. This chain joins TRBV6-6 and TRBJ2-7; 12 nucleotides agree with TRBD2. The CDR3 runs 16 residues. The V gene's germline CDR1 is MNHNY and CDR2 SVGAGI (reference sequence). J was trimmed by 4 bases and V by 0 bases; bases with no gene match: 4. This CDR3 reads CASSYSASGGVYEQYF. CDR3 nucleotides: TGTGCCAGCAGTTACTCGGCTAGCGGGGGGGTATACGAGCAGTACTTC.

The CDR3 coding sequence is TGTGCCAGCACCGACGACAGAGAAGCTTTCTTT. Its translation is CASTDDREAFF. The V and J genes are TRBV6-5 and TRBJ1-1; maybe TRBD1 (5 bases). The V gene lost 7 bases and the J gene lost 8 bases, with 11 bases spanning the gap. The CDR3 extends over 11 amino acids. The germline V gene encodes CDR1 MNHEY and CDR2 SVGAGI.

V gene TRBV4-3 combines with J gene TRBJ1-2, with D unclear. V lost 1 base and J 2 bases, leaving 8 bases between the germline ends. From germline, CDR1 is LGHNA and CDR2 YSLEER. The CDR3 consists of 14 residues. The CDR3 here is CASSQGSVNYGYTF. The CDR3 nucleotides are TGCGCCAGCAGCCAAGGGAGCGTCAACTATGGCTACACCTTC.

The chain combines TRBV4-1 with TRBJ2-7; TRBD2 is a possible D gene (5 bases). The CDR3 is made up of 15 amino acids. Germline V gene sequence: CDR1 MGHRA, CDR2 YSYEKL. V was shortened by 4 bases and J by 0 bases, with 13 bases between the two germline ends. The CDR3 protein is CASSPPFGSSYEQYF. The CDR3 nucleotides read TGCGCCAGCAGCCCCCCCTTTGGGAGCTCCTACGAGCAGTACTTC.

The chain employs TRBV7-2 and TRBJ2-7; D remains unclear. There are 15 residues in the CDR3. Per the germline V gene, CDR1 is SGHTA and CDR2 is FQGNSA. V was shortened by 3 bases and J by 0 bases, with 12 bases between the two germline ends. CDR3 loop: CASSFGASYSYEQYF. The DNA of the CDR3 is TGTGCCAGCAGCTTTGGAGCTAGTTACTCCTACGAGCAGTACTTC.